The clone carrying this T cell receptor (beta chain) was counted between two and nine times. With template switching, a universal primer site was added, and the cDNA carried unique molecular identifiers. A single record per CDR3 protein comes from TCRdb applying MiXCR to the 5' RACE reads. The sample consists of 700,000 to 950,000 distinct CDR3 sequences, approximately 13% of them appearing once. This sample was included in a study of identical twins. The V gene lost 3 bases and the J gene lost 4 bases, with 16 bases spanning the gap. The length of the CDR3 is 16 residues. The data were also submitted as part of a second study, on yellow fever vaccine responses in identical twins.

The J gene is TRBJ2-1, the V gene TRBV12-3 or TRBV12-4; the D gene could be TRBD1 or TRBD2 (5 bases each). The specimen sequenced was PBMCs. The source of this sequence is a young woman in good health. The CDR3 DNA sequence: TGTGCCAGCAGTTTTACGGCAGGGACGGGGTACAATGAGCAGTTCTTC. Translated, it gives CASSFTAGTGYNEQFF.